The rows below give T cell receptor beta chains drawn from one sample of a study of cytomegalovirus exposure and HLA in healthy donors. Assay: immunoSEQ multiplex PCR; the TCRdb copy retains only in-frame clones and omits some. The sample has about 140,000 clones; 70% to 80% are singletons. Material for sequencing was PBMCs. These receptors all come from a female donor in good health and CMV-seronegative. Both conserved end residues are part of each CDR3. Fields, in order: clone size, J gene, D gene, V gene, CDR3 protein, CDR3 DNA. The D gene is left open where the match is weak. Only some rows state a clone size, as once, few, many or a class for expanded clones.

clone size: .
J gene: TRBJ2-3
D gene: .
V gene: TRBV19
CDR3 protein: CASSIDPEGDTQYF
CDR3 DNA: TGTGCCAGTAGTATAGATCCGGAGGGGGATACGCAGTATTTT

clone size: once
J gene: TRBJ2-3
D gene: .
V gene: TRBV30
CDR3 protein: CAWGESTDTQYF
CDR3 DNA: TGTGCCTGGGGAGAAAGCACAGATACGCAGTATTTT

clone size: .
J gene: TRBJ2-3
D gene: .
V gene: TRBV5-5
CDR3 protein: CASSFRTVSGYF
CDR3 DNA: TGTGCCAGCAGCTTTAGAACCGTCTCAGGGTATTTT

clone size: few
J gene: TRBJ2-7
D gene: TRBD1
V gene: TRBV5-1
CDR3 protein: CASSLGDRSIF
CDR3 DNA: TGCGCCAGCAGCTTAGGGGACAGGTCAATCTTC

clone size: .
J gene: TRBJ2-1
D gene: .
V gene: TRBV27
CDR3 protein: CASSFGTTRNEQFF
CDR3 DNA: TGTGCCAGCAGTTTCGGGACAACTAGGAATGAGCAGTTCTTC

clone size: few
J gene: TRBJ1-5
D gene: TRBD1
V gene: TRBV19
CDR3 protein: CASTRVDREYYSNQPQHF
CDR3 DNA: TGTGCCAGTACCCGTGTGGACAGGGAGTACTATAGCAATCAGCCCCAGCATTTT

clone size: .
J gene: TRBJ2-5
D gene: .
V gene: TRBV25-1
CDR3 protein: CASSAGETQYF
CDR3 DNA: TGTGCCAGCAGTGCCGGGGAGACCCAGTACTTC

clone size: .
J gene: TRBJ1-5
D gene: .
V gene: TRBV12-5
CDR3 protein: CASGFSGDSSNQPQHF
CDR3 DNA: TGTGCTAGTGGTTTTTCAGGGGATAGTAGCAATCAGCCCCAGCATTTT

clone size: once
J gene: TRBJ2-2
D gene: .
V gene: TRBV4-1
CDR3 protein: CASSLMAGVSGELFF
CDR3 DNA: TGCGCCAGCAGCCTCATGGCAGGGGTATCCGGGGAGCTGTTTTTT

clone size: once
J gene: TRBJ2-1
D gene: TRBD2
V gene: TRBV27
CDR3 protein: CASRSTGGGARNEQFF
CDR3 DNA: TGTGCCAGCAGATCTACTGGCGGGGGGGCCAGGAATGAGCAGTTCTTC

clone size: .
J gene: TRBJ2-1
D gene: .
V gene: TRBV19
CDR3 protein: CASSQVSYNEQFF
CDR3 DNA: TGTGCCAGTAGCCAGGTATCCTACAATGAGCAGTTCTTC

clone size: many
J gene: TRBJ2-7
D gene: TRBD1
V gene: TRBV28
CDR3 protein: CASSLGTGASYEQYF
CDR3 DNA: TGTGCCAGCAGTTTGGGGACAGGGGCAAGCTACGAGCAGTACTTC

clone size: .
J gene: TRBJ1-6
D gene: .
V gene: TRBV27
CDR3 protein: CASSFRGPSYNSPLHF
CDR3 DNA: TGTGCCAGCAGTTTCCGGGGTCCCTCCTATAATTCACCCCTCCACTTT

clone size: .
J gene: TRBJ1-1
D gene: .
V gene: TRBV7-8
CDR3 protein: CASSSAGAGEAFF
CDR3 DNA: TGTGCCAGCAGCTCGGCGGGGGCTGGTGAAGCTTTCTTT

clone size: .
J gene: TRBJ2-5
D gene: TRBD2
V gene: TRBV5-1
CDR3 protein: CASSLLASGGAKGETQYF
CDR3 DNA: TGCGCCAGCAGCTTGTTGGCTAGCGGGGGGGCCAAGGGAGAGACCCAGTACTTC

clone size: .
J gene: TRBJ1-1
D gene: TRBD1
V gene: TRBV5-1
CDR3 protein: CASSLQGPNTEAFF
CDR3 DNA: TGTGCCAGCAGCTTACAGGGGCCGAACACTGAAGCTTTCTTT

clone size: .
J gene: TRBJ2-7
D gene: .
V gene: TRBV7-3
CDR3 protein: CASSLGQGRAYEQYF
CDR3 DNA: TGTGCCAGCAGCTTAGGTCAGGGGCGGGCCTACGAGCAGTACTTC

clone size: .
J gene: TRBJ2-5
D gene: TRBD1
V gene: TRBV9
CDR3 protein: CASSASSGGRETQYF
CDR3 DNA: TGTGCCAGCAGCGCCTCCTCAGGGGGTAGGGAGACCCAGTACTTC

clone size: .
J gene: TRBJ2-3
D gene: .
V gene: TRBV5-6
CDR3 protein: CASSLDRVATDTQYF
CDR3 DNA: TGTGCCAGCAGCTTGGACAGGGTAGCCACAGATACGCAGTATTTT

clone size: .
J gene: TRBJ1-1
D gene: .
V gene: TRBV9
CDR3 protein: CASSLGGSKSTEAFF
CDR3 DNA: TGTGCCAGCAGCCTCGGGGGTTCGAAGAGCACTGAAGCTTTCTTT

clone size: few
J gene: TRBJ2-1
D gene: .
V gene: TRBV19
CDR3 protein: CASSIDRGHPNEQFF
CDR3 DNA: TGTGCCAGTAGTATAGATCGGGGACACCCCAATGAGCAGTTCTTC

clone size: .
J gene: TRBJ2-2
D gene: .
V gene: TRBV5-1
CDR3 protein: CASSHPGNTGELFF
CDR3 DNA: TGCGCCAGCAGCCACCCAGGAAACACCGGGGAGCTGTTTTTT

clone size: .
J gene: TRBJ1-2
D gene: .
V gene: TRBV27
CDR3 protein: CASSFSQGPYGYTF
CDR3 DNA: TGTGCCAGCAGTTTTAGCCAGGGCCCCTATGGCTACACCTTC

clone size: .
J gene: TRBJ2-1
D gene: .
V gene: TRBV4-1
CDR3 protein: CASSQEKGPVGSEQFF
CDR3 DNA: TGCGCCAGCAGCCAAGAGAAGGGGCCTGTTGGTAGTGAGCAGTTCTTC

clone size: .
J gene: TRBJ2-6
D gene: .
V gene: TRBV27
CDR3 protein: CASSFGSGANVLTF
CDR3 DNA: TGTGCCAGCAGTTTCGGCTCTGGGGCCAACGTCCTGACTTTC

clone size: .
J gene: TRBJ1-3
D gene: .
V gene: TRBV5-6
CDR3 protein: CASYSSGNTIYF
CDR3 DNA: TGTGCCAGCTACAGCTCTGGAAACACCATATATTTT

clone size: few
J gene: TRBJ1-1
D gene: .
V gene: TRBV7-9
CDR3 protein: CASSPSGGGGAEAFF
CDR3 DNA: TGTGCCAGCAGCCCCTCGGGGGGGGGCGGCGCTGAAGCTTTCTTT

clone size: .
J gene: TRBJ2-3
D gene: TRBD2
V gene: TRBV9
CDR3 protein: CASSVEGGGRTADTQYF
CDR3 DNA: TGTGCCAGCAGCGTAGAGGGAGGCGGGAGGACCGCAGATACGCAGTATTTT

clone size: .
J gene: TRBJ1-2
D gene: TRBD1
V gene: TRBV5-4
CDR3 protein: CASSLQGCGYTF
CDR3 DNA: TGTGCCAGCAGCTTACAGGGGTGCGGCTACACCTTC

clone size: .
J gene: TRBJ1-5
D gene: TRBD1
V gene: TRBV27
CDR3 protein: CASSRRGEGNQPQHF
CDR3 DNA: TGTGCCAGCAGTCGCAGGGGGGAAGGCAATCAGCCCCAGCATTTT

clone size: .
J gene: TRBJ2-3
D gene: .
V gene: TRBV30
CDR3 protein: CAWRMGGSTDTQYF
CDR3 DNA: TGTGCCTGGAGGATGGGCGGGAGCACAGATACGCAGTATTTT

clone size: .
J gene: TRBJ2-5
D gene: .
V gene: TRBV25-1
CDR3 protein: CASSEFLQIGETQYF
CDR3 DNA: TGTGCCAGCAGTGAATTTCTACAGATCGGAGAGACCCAGTACTTC

clone size: .
J gene: TRBJ2-1
D gene: TRBD2
V gene: TRBV18
CDR3 protein: CASSLQPAGEGEQFF
CDR3 DNA: TGTGCCAGCTCACTGCAACCAGCGGGAGAAGGAGAGCAGTTCTTC

clone size: .
J gene: TRBJ2-7
D gene: .
V gene: TRBV27
CDR3 protein: CASKNAGSYEQYF
CDR3 DNA: TGTGCCAGCAAGAACGCAGGCTCCTACGAGCAGTACTTC

clone size: .
J gene: TRBJ2-5
D gene: .
V gene: TRBV27
CDR3 protein: CASSPTVQETQYF
CDR3 DNA: TGTGCCAGCAGTCCGACAGTCCAAGAGACCCAGTACTTC

clone size: .
J gene: TRBJ2-2
D gene: TRBD1
V gene: TRBV27
CDR3 protein: CASSSSTGDQGTGELFF
CDR3 DNA: TGTGCCAGCAGTTCCAGCACAGGGGATCAGGGCACCGGGGAGCTGTTTTTT

clone size: .
J gene: TRBJ1-2
D gene: .
V gene: TRBV27
CDR3 protein: CASSPQGTLGYTF
CDR3 DNA: TGTGCCAGCAGCCCTCAGGGTACTCTTGGCTACACCTTC

clone size: many
J gene: TRBJ1-2
D gene: TRBD1
V gene: TRBV10-3
CDR3 protein: CAISESTVSGGGGYTF
CDR3 DNA: TGTGCCATCAGTGAGTCGACGGTATCAGGGGGCGGTGGCTACACCTTC

clone size: .
J gene: TRBJ2-7
D gene: TRBD2
V gene: TRBV6-1
CDR3 protein: CASSESSGGAYEQYF
CDR3 DNA: TGTGCCAGCAGTGAATCTAGCGGGGGGGCCTACGAGCAGTACTTC

clone size: .
J gene: TRBJ2-1
D gene: .
V gene: TRBV5-3
CDR3 protein: CARSLPRGAGQHEQFF
CDR3 DNA: TGTGCCAGAAGCTTGCCCAGGGGGGCGGGACAACATGAGCAGTTCTTC

clone size: .
J gene: TRBJ1-2
D gene: .
V gene: TRBV28
CDR3 protein: CASNWAYGYTF
CDR3 DNA: TGTGCCAGCAACTGGGCCTATGGCTACACCTTC

clone size: .
J gene: TRBJ2-2
D gene: TRBD2
V gene: TRBV19
CDR3 protein: CASRRAGGNTGELFF
CDR3 DNA: TGTGCCAGTAGGAGAGCGGGAGGGAACACCGGGGAGCTGTTTTTT

clone size: .
J gene: TRBJ2-7
D gene: .
V gene: TRBV29-1
CDR3 protein: CTVSSRQSIGYRAEQYF
CDR3 DNA: TGCACCGTTAGCTCTCGACAGTCCATCGGCTATCGCGCCGAGCAGTACTTC

clone size: .
J gene: TRBJ2-3
D gene: .
V gene: TRBV5-1
CDR3 protein: CASSRASGGPTDTQYF
CDR3 DNA: TGCGCCAGCAGCCGGGCCTCGGGGGGCCCAACAGATACGCAGTATTTT

clone size: .
J gene: TRBJ1-1
D gene: TRBD1
V gene: TRBV28
CDR3 protein: CASSFSLGGQGNTEAFF
CDR3 DNA: TGTGCCAGCAGTTTTAGTCTTGGGGGACAGGGGAACACTGAAGCTTTCTTT